Listed below are T cell receptor beta chains from one sample, sequenced in a study of T-cell reconstitution after alpha-beta-depleted transplantation in children. One entry per CDR3 protein results from TCRdb running MiXCR on the PCR reads. The data contain around 250,000 distinct CDR3 sequences, over 8% of them seen just once; the ten biggest clones take up around 10%. The source material was PBMCs from the stem cell graft donor, sampled from the stem cell graft. The receptors stem from a human donor who donated a stem cell graft to a child with SCID. Each CDR3 is given with its conserved first and last residue. D genes are given only for firm matches. Clone sizes are given selectively: once, few, many, or a class where the clone is expanded.

TRBJ1-2,.,TRBV12-3/TRBV12-4,few,CASSRQVVYGYTF,TGTGCCAGCAGCCGACAGGTTGTCTATGGCTACACCTTC
TRBJ2-5,TRBD1,TRBV5-5,few,CASSFPGQGQKETQYF,TGTGCCAGCAGCTTCCCGGGACAGGGACAAAAAGAGACCCAGTACTTC
TRBJ2-7,.,TRBV5-1,.,CASSLDSGVRSYEQYF,TGCGCCAGCAGCTTGGATTCTGGTGTCAGATCCTACGAGCAGTACTTC
TRBJ2-7,.,TRBV20-1,.,CSALAREWSYEQYF,TGCAGTGCTTTAGCCCGGGAATGGTCTTACGAGCAGTACTTC
TRBJ2-1,.,TRBV20-1,.,CSARTVSYGNNEQFF,TGCAGTGCTAGGACAGTCTCATATGGAAACAATGAGCAGTTCTTC
TRBJ1-6,.,TRBV3-1,.,CASSQNTYNSPLHF,TGTGCCAGCAGCCAAAACACTTATAATTCACCCCTCCACTTT
TRBJ1-2,.,TRBV6-5,many,CASSTYVGNYGYTF,TGTGCCAGCAGCACCTATGTGGGGAACTATGGCTACACCTTC
TRBJ2-7,.,TRBV7-8,few,CASSKDTEQGYVPEQYF,TGTGCCAGCAGCAAAGATACTGAGCAGGGGTACGTCCCCGAGCAGTACTTC
TRBJ2-1,TRBD2,TRBV6-2/TRBV6-3,.,CASRQSGGVINEQFF,TGTGCCAGCAGACAGAGCGGGGGGGTTATCAATGAGCAGTTCTTC
TRBJ2-7,TRBD2,TRBV5-1,few,CASSLEGLAFFEQYF,TGCGCCAGCAGCTTGGAGGGACTAGCCTTCTTCGAGCAGTACTTC
TRBJ2-7,.,TRBV7-2,.,CASSLEGQRGYEQYF,TGTGCCAGCAGCTTAGAAGGGCAAAGGGGGTACGAGCAGTACTTC
TRBJ1-5,.,TRBV12-3/TRBV12-4,.,CASGAENQPQHF,TGTGCCAGTGGGGCAGAGAATCAGCCCCAGCATTTT
TRBJ2-1,TRBD2,TRBV5-1,.,CASSLALAGGAQEQFF,TGCGCCAGCAGCTTGGCCTTAGCGGGGGGAGCTCAGGAGCAGTTCTTC
TRBJ2-2,.,TRBV5-6,.,CASSRDRPGELFF,TGTGCCAGCAGCCGTGACAGGCCCGGGGAGCTGTTTTTT
TRBJ2-5,TRBD1,TRBV5-1,few,CASSRNLGQGAGETQYF,TGCGCCAGCAGCCGAAACCTAGGACAGGGGGCTGGAGAGACCCAGTACTTC
TRBJ1-4,.,TRBV11-2,few,CASSLDGRTATNEKLFF,TGTGCCAGCAGCTTAGATGGGAGGACAGCAACTAATGAAAAACTGTTTTTT
TRBJ1-4,.,TRBV20-1,.,CGSAPGSITNEKLFF,TGCGGAAGTGCACCGGGGAGCATAACTAATGAAAAACTGTTTTTT
TRBJ1-3,.,TRBV5-5,.,CASIIDHAGVGNTIYF,TGTGCCAGCATCATCGACCACGCGGGGGTTGGAAACACCATATATTTT
TRBJ1-2,.,TRBV7-3,many,CASSLNGNYGYTF,TGTGCCAGCAGCTTGAACGGAAACTATGGCTACACCTTC
TRBJ2-7,TRBD2,TRBV7-8,few,CASRLGLAGTYEQYF,TGTGCCAGCAGATTAGGACTAGCGGGAACCTACGAGCAGTACTTC
TRBJ2-7,.,TRBV5-1,many,CASSFEGEISYEQYF,TGCGCCAGCAGCTTCGAGGGGGAGATCTCCTACGAGCAGTACTTC
TRBJ2-2,.,TRBV2,.,CASSEGLRNTGELFF,TGTGCCAGCAGTGAGGGCCTACGTAACACCGGGGAGCTGTTTTTT
TRBJ1-2,.,TRBV15,.,CATSGRSPGYTF,TGTGCCACCAGTGGCAGAAGTCCTGGCTACACCTTC
TRBJ1-1,.,TRBV5-1,many,CASSLDPGATEAFF,TGCGCCAGCAGCTTGGATCCGGGGGCAACTGAAGCTTTCTTT
TRBJ1-1,.,TRBV12-3/TRBV12-4,many,CASINGGLTTEAFF,TGTGCCAGCATCAATGGGGGGTTAACCACTGAAGCTTTCTTT
TRBJ2-3,TRBD1,TRBV10-3,few,CATWDRDRQDTQYF,TGTGCCACTTGGGACCGGGACAGGCAAGATACGCAGTATTTT
TRBJ2-1,TRBD2,TRBV10-2,few,CASSRLAGVVDEQFF,TGCGCCAGCAGTAGACTAGCGGGGGTGGTCGATGAGCAGTTCTTC
TRBJ2-2,TRBD2,TRBV14,.,CASSHRTSAFIGELFF,TGTGCCAGCAGCCACCGGACTAGCGCTTTTATCGGGGAGCTGTTTTTT
TRBJ1-5,.,TRBV5-1,medium-sized,CASSLDGREPQPQHF,TGCGCCAGCAGCTTGGATGGGAGGGAACCTCAGCCCCAGCATTTT
TRBJ2-7,TRBD1,TRBV28,many,CASSKTGGLLEQYF,TGTGCCAGCAGTAAGACAGGGGGTCTCCTCGAGCAGTACTTC
TRBJ2-1,.,TRBV5-1,few,CASSLALTAYNEQFF,TGCGCCAGCAGCTTGGCCCTTACGGCCTACAATGAGCAGTTCTTC
TRBJ2-3,.,TRBV12-3/TRBV12-4,.,CASSQSGLVETHTQYF,TGTGCCAGCAGCCAATCAGGGCTAGTGGAAACTCATACGCAGTATTTT
TRBJ2-2,.,TRBV12-3/TRBV12-4,.,CASRKGSGELFF,TGTGCCAGCAGGAAGGGCAGCGGGGAGCTGTTTTTT
TRBJ1-5,.,TRBV25-1,many,CASSDPGSNQPQHF,TGTGCCAGCAGTGATCCGGGAAGCAATCAGCCCCAGCATTTT
TRBJ2-7,.,TRBV7-2,.,CASSLRSGVGTYEQYF,TGTGCCAGCAGCTTGCGGTCAGGGGTTGGAACCTACGAGCAGTACTTC
TRBJ2-7,TRBD1,TRBV27,few,CASRSGQGSSYEQYF,TGTGCCAGCAGGAGTGGACAGGGGAGCTCCTACGAGCAGTACTTC
TRBJ2-2,.,TRBV5-1,.,CASSLAKVDPGELFF,TGCGCCAGCAGCTTGGCCAAGGTGGATCCCGGGGAGCTGTTTTTT
TRBJ2-2,TRBD1,TRBV2,.,CASSNRDSGLNTGELFF,TGTGCCAGCAGTAACCGGGACAGTGGGCTAAACACCGGGGAGCTGTTTTTT
TRBJ2-3,.,TRBV2,many,CASSEGPPDTQYF,TGTGCCAGCAGTGAGGGACCCCCAGATACGCAGTATTTT
TRBJ2-1,TRBD1,TRBV7-7,.,CASSQDRNYYNEQFF,TGTGCCAGCAGCCAGGACAGGAATTACTACAATGAGCAGTTCTTC
TRBJ1-1,.,TRBV5-1,few,CASAQMWPNTEAFF,TGCGCCAGCGCGCAAATGTGGCCGAACACTGAAGCTTTCTTT